This T cell receptor (beta chain) originates from a study of vaccination effects on CD4 cells after COVID-19. Study results and limitations: Pronounced clonal contraction occurred in clones induced by infection and by vaccine late after vaccination.

The CDR3 extends over 14 amino acids. V was clipped by 3 bases and J by 5 bases, with 12 bases between them. The germline V gene has CDR1 KGHDR and CDR2 SFDVKD. As for this clone: Its specificity is not known.

Sequencing was preceded by expansion of antigen-specific CD4+ T cells with viral peptide pools in the ViraFEST assay. Having been cultured for 9 to 11 days, the cells underwent CD4+ T cell isolation. Vaccine recipients lacked prior SARS-CoV-2 infection and had negative nucleocapsid antibodies. IL-2 medium was substituted for half the medium on days 3 and 7. Sequencing used immunoSEQ multiplex PCR; TCRdb keeps in-frame clones, though not all of them. In the table there are some 68,000 clones, about four fifths of which are singletons. The chain couples TRBV24-1 to TRBJ1-2; the D is unclear. The TCR comes from a human donor who received a COVID-19 vaccine. This specimen was CD4+ T cells from PBMCs cultured with SARS-CoV-2 spike peptides, taken before COVID-19 vaccination. Here the CDR3 DNA reads TGTGCCACCAGTGATCCGACTAATGGGTATGGCTACACCTTC. Translated: CATSDPTNGYGYTF.